The 6 T cell receptor beta chains in this list originate from one sample, sequenced in a study of a mutant IDH1 vaccine in newly diagnosed glioma. These receptors are not linked to any known antigen. Assay: immunoSEQ multiplex PCR; the TCRdb copy retains only in-frame clones and omits some. Among about 50,000 clones listed, around three quarters were seen once. As to time point: week 47, end of study. In the vaccine, a single dose held 300 ug of the mutant IDH1 20-mer peptide, along with topical imiquimod. The source was PBMCs, collected from a glioma patient whose treatment included an IDH1 peptide vaccine. The receptors were gathered from a man between 50 and 59 years old with glioma.

The chain combines TRBV18 with TRBJ2-2, with D hard to call. CDR3 length: 16 amino acids. CDR1 KGHSH and CDR2 LQKENI come from the germline V gene. Trimming left V 0 bases short and J 0 bases short, with 8 bases between. The CDR3 DNA sequence: TGTGCCAGCTCACCACCCGCCAACGCGAACACCGGGGAGCTGTTTTTT. Protein product: CASSPPANANTGELFF. Full variable domain (remainder filled in from reference TRBV18 and TRBJ2-2): NAGVMQNPRHLVRRRGQEARLRCSPMKGHSHVYWYRQLPEEGLKFMVYLQKENIIDESGMPKERFSAEFPKEGPSILRIQQVVRGDSAAYFCASSPPANANTGELFFGEGSRLTVL.

The chain has TRBV5-1 and TRBJ1-4, with TRBD1 identical over 7 bases. The CDR3 spans 16 residues. J was trimmed by 0 bases and V by 4 bases; bases with no gene match: 6. CDR1 and CDR2 from the germline V gene are SGHRS and YFSETQ. The CDR3 DNA reads as TGCGCCAGCAGCCTTGGACAGGAGGCAACTAATGAAAAACTGTTTTTT. Residues: CASSLGQEATNEKLFF.

The J gene is TRBJ1-2, the V gene TRBV18; D is perhaps TRBD1 (6 bases). The V end lost 0 bases, the J end lost 10 bases, and 18 bases lay between the germline ends. This CDR3 has 15 residues. Germline V gene sequence: CDR1 KGHSH, CDR2 LQKENI. CDR3 nucleotide sequence: TGTGCCAGCTCACCACCGGAGTTTCGTGGGGGCGTCTACACCTTC. Translation: CASSPPEFRGGVYTF.

This clone was seen just once. V usage is TRBV19 and J usage is TRBJ1-1; a possible D gene is TRBD1 (5 bases). Trimming took 10 bases from V and 4 from J, leaving 19 bases between them. Germline CDR1 and CDR2: LNHDA and SQIVND (reference sequence). This CDR3 is 14 amino acids long. The CDR3 here is CATLKDSEVTEAFF. The DNA of the CDR3 is TGTGCCACCTTAAAAGACAGCGAGGTCACTGAAGCTTTCTTT.

The J gene is TRBJ2-3, the V gene TRBV2, with D perhaps TRBD2 (6 bases). V was trimmed by 1 base and J by 4 bases, leaving 12 bases between them. The germline CDR1 and CDR2 sequences are SNHLY and FYNNEI. This CDR3 spans 15 amino acids. CDR3 coding DNA: TGTGCCAGCAGTGAAGGCGGGGTTGGGCCAGATACGCAGTATTTT. Protein: CASSEGGVGPDTQYF.

CDR3 protein: CASLWWSAGGELFF. The CDR3 DNA is TGTGCCTCCTTGTGGTGGTCCGCCGGCGGGGAGCTGTTTTTT. This chain connects TRBV30 to TRBJ2-2; D is unresolved. From germline, CDR1 is GTSNPN and CDR2 SVGIG (reference sequence). V was trimmed by 7 bases and J by 7 bases, leaving 19 bases between them. The CDR3 extends over 14 amino acids.